This T cell receptor beta chain came from a study of blood T cell repertoires in COVID-19. The wider study: The samples span acute and convalescent COVID-19 from the United States, Italy and Spain. PBMCs, B-cell-depleted T cells, or T cells provided the cDNA or gDNA that made up the material.

Original data processing: Scientists estimated how many nucleated cells there were by amplifying reference gene primers. The method was immunoSEQ multiplex PCR; TCRdb's version includes in-frame clones alone and lacks a portion of them. V, J and clone size are those of that table, while D and trimming were read from the DNA. Here the sample spans more than 85,000 clones, around 75% being singletons. The CDR3 consists of 14 residues. Germline CDR1 is LGHNA and CDR2 is YSLEER. A remark on this clone: The junction departs from germline at one end; a sequencing error may be responsible.

The sequenced sample was peripheral blood. The source is a man between 65 and 85 years old with acute or convalescent COVID-19. The chain recombines TRBV4-3 with TRBJ1-2; D gene ambiguous. The CDR3 nucleotides are TGCGCCAGCAGCCAAGATGTTCGCAACTTTGGCTACACCTTC. It translates to CASSQDVRNFGYTF.